A single sample gave rise to the 20 T cell receptor beta chains below, sequenced in a study of blood T cell repertoires in COVID-19. The protocol was immunoSEQ multiplex PCR, while the TCRdb copy is restricted to in-frame clones and leaves out a portion. The repertoire consists of about 490,000 clones, with around 85% occurring once and the leading ten covering roughly 3.1%. The sequencing input was peripheral blood. The receptors were sampled from a human donor in a cohort sampled during active COVID-19.

This sequence joins TRBV6-5 and TRBJ2-1; 8 bases are a match to TRBD2. V dropped 6 bases and J dropped 0; count of bases not matched to a gene: 4. Germline values: CDR1 MNHEY, CDR2 SVGAGI. The CDR3 contains 15 residues. CDR3 nucleotide sequence: TGTGCCAGCAGGAGAGCGGGAGTCTCCTACAATGAGCAGTTCTTC. Amino acids: CASRRAGVSYNEQFF.

J is TRBJ1-3 and V is TRBV2, with D possibly being TRBD1 (6 bases). Germline V gene lookup returns CDR1 SNHLY and CDR2 FYNNEI. Trimming shortened V by 6 bases and J by 1 base, and 10 bases separated the two germline ends. This CDR3 spans 14 amino acids. The CDR3: CASSEGHSGNTIYF. In DNA form, the CDR3 reads TGTGCCAGCAGCGAGGGACATTCTGGAAACACCATATATTTT.

V is TRBV3-1 (or the pseudogene TRBV3-2) and J is TRBJ2-2; no clear D gene. Germline V gives CDR1 LGHDT, CDR2 YNNKEL (reference sequence). Between the trimmed V and J ends, which lost 8 bases and 4 bases, there was a span of 8 bases. There are 12 residues in the CDR3. This CDR3 reads CASRVFTGELFF. CDR3 DNA: TGTGCCAGCCGGGTCTTCACCGGGGAGCTGTTTTTT.

The chain is built from TRBV2 and TRBJ2-3; TRBD2 matches at 11 bases. The V gene's germline CDR1 is SNHLY and CDR2 FYNNEI. J gave up 1 base and V 5 bases, and 2 bases lay outside the gene matches. There are 15 residues in the CDR3. In DNA, the CDR3 is TGTGCCAGCAGTTTACTAGCGGGGGGCACAGATACGCAGTATTTT. This gives the protein CASSLLAGGTDTQYF.

This sequence joins TRBV28 and TRBJ2-7; 10 positions agree with TRBD1. The V and J ends lost 6 bases and 6 bases, in that order; junction bases with no gene match: 8. CDR1 is MDHEN and CDR2 is SYDVKM in the germline V gene. The CDR3 totals 14 residues. The CDR3 protein is CASSPGQGLGEQYF. The CDR3 DNA sequence: TGTGCCAGCAGCCCGGGACAGGGGCTGGGCGAGCAGTACTTC.

The V and J genes are TRBV29-1 and TRBJ1-6, with no clear D. Germline assignment: CDR1 SQVTM and CDR2 ANQGSEA. The CDR3 spans 14 residues. Trimming stripped 5 bases from V and 7 bases from J, with 15 bases between. CDR3 nucleotide sequence: TGCAGCGTTTCTGAGGAGGGCGTCAATTCACCCCTCCACTTT. Translation gives CSVSEEGVNSPLHF. Full variable domain (remainder filled in from reference TRBV29-1 and TRBJ1-6): SAVISQKPSRDICQRGTSLTIQCQVDSQVTMMFWYRQQPGQSLTLIATANQGSEATYESGFVIDKFPISRPNLTFSTLTVSNMSPEDSSIYLCSVSEEGVNSPLHFGNGTRLTVT.

The sample holds a few counts of this clone. J is TRBJ2-7 and V is TRBV5-6, with a tentative D call TRBD1 (6 bases). The CDR3 is 15 residues long. With 4 bases removed from V and 1 base from J, the gap between germline ends came to 15 bases. The germline CDR1 and CDR2 sequences are SGHDT and YYEEEE. The CDR3 DNA reads TGTGCCAGCAGCCCCGGGACATTCCCTTCCTACGAGCAGTACTTC. It translates to CASSPGTFPSYEQYF.

This clone appeared a single time. The chain employs TRBV7-2 and TRBJ1-6; unclear D gene. CDR3 size: 12 residues. The germline V gene has CDR1 SGHTA and CDR2 FQGNSA. The ends were cut back, 5 bases at V and 8 bases at J, with 7 bases in the middle. The CDR3: CASSETHSPLHF. In nucleotides, the CDR3 is TGTGCCAGCAGCGAGACACATTCACCCCTCCACTTT.

Comment on this clone: The same CDR3 arises from other DNA sequences in this sample as well. V and J are TRBV7-3 and TRBJ2-3, with TRBD1 matching 8 bases. Germline CDR1 is SGHTA and CDR2 is FQGTGA. The ends lost 1 base at V and 4 bases at J; junction bases unmatched: 7. The CDR3 runs 16 residues. The CDR3 spells CASSLRAGGLADTQYF. CDR3 in DNA: TGTGCCAGCAGCTTAAGGGCAGGGGGCTTAGCAGATACGCAGTATTTT.

This clone was observed once. V usage is TRBV9 and J usage is TRBJ2-2; possible D gene TRBD1, 5 bases. V dropped 3 bases and J dropped 7 bases, with 7 bases sitting between them. The CDR3 is 12 residues long. CDR1 is SGDLS, CDR2 YYNGEE, per germline. CDR3 region: CASSGGGGELFF. The CDR3 DNA is TGTGCCAGCAGCGGGGGCGGCGGGGAGCTGTTTTTT.

A few counts support this clone. This sample also contains other DNA sequences that code for the same CDR3. This chain joins TRBV3-1 (or the pseudogene TRBV3-2) and TRBJ1-3; tentatively, D is TRBD1 (5 bases). The V gene lost 1 base and the J gene lost 2 bases, with 6 bases spanning the gap. The germline V gene has CDR1 LGHDT and CDR2 YNNKEL (reference sequence). CDR3 size: 14 residues. In nucleotides, the CDR3 is TGTGCCAGCAGCCAAGCGGGGGCTGGAAACACCATATATTTT. It encodes CASSQAGAGNTIYF.

This clone was seen more than once but under ten times. The chain is built from TRBV7-9 and TRBJ2-7, with a possible D match to TRBD2 (5 bases). V shed 0 bases and J shed 5 bases, with 14 bases lying between them. This CDR3 has 15 residues. Germline V gene lookup returns CDR1 SEHNR and CDR2 FQNEAQ (reference sequence). CDR3 in DNA: TGTGCCAGCAGCTTAGCGTGGGAGAGGGTAAACGAGCAGTACTTC. Amino acid sequence: CASSLAWERVNEQYF.

This clone has ten or more counts. This sequence joins TRBV19 and TRBJ1-4; the match to TRBD1 covers 8 bases. The germline V gene encodes CDR1 LNHDA and CDR2 SQIVND (reference sequence). V shed 5 bases and J 8 bases; nucleotides not matched to a gene: 7. This CDR3 has 14 amino acids. The CDR3 loop reads CASSPRGRVEKLFF. Here the CDR3 DNA reads TGTGCCAGTAGTCCCAGGGGGCGCGTGGAAAAACTGTTTTTT.

The V call is TRBV7-8, the J call TRBJ1-4; D possibly corresponds to TRBD1 (6 bases). CDR1 is SGHVS, CDR2 FQNEAQ, per germline. V lost 4 bases and J lost 10, with 19 bases in between. The CDR3 contains 15 residues. The chain's CDR3 is CASSSQGQGLGKLFF. The CDR3 nucleotides are TGTGCCAGCAGCTCCCAGGGACAAGGGCTGGGAAAACTGTTTTTT.

J is TRBJ1-4 and V is TRBV18; D gene uncertain. The CDR3 loop spans 17 amino acids. Germline CDR1 is KGHSH and CDR2 is LQKENI. The V end lost 3 bases, the J end lost 0 bases, and 14 bases lay between the germline ends. CDR3 nucleotide sequence: TGTGCCAGCTCACCGTTACAAGGAGGTGCAACTAATGAAAAACTGTTTTTT. This gives the protein CASSPLQGGATNEKLFF.

The rearrangement joins TRBV9 to TRBJ2-5, with 8 positions matching TRBD2. V was clipped by 0 bases and J by 5 bases; unmatched bases: 21. Germline CDR1 reads SGDLS; CDR2 reads YYNGEE. CDR3 size: 20 residues. This CDR3 reads CASSVESVRTSWSKIETQYF. CDR3 nucleotide sequence: TGTGCCAGCAGCGTAGAGTCGGTAAGGACTAGCTGGTCCAAGATCGAGACCCAGTACTTC.

The gene calls are TRBV6-2 or TRBV6-3 and TRBJ2-3, with a tentative D call TRBD2 (6 bases). The CDR3 has 15 amino acids. Per the germline V gene, CDR1 is MNHEY and CDR2 is SVGEGT. Trimming removed 5 bases from V and 3 bases from J, with 15 bases in between. CDR3 region: CASSLTRTSTDTQYF. The CDR3 coding sequence is TGTGCCAGCAGTCTGACTAGAACGAGTACAGATACGCAGTATTTT.

This rearrangement joins TRBV7-5 to TRBJ2-2; the DNA was not compared with TRBD2, the D call given in the table. TRBV7-5 is a documented pseudogene. The CDR3 is 16 residues long. This chain's CDR3 is CARSDSGTKNTGELFF. As DNA, the CDR3 is TGTGCCAGAAGCGATTCCGGGACTAAGAACACCGGGGAGCTGTTTTTT.

The chain combines TRBV6-5 with TRBJ2-3, with 8 bases fitting TRBD2. This CDR3 contains 16 residues. J gave up 5 bases and V 0 bases, and 7 bases lay outside the gene matches. The V gene's germline CDR1 is MNHEY and CDR2 SVGAGI. CDR3 coding DNA: TGTGCCAGCAGTTACTCTCCAGCGGGAGTGATAGATACGCAGTATTTT. Translated: CASSYSPAGVIDTQYF.

The chain links TRBV29-1 to TRBJ1-4, with TRBD1 identical over 10 bases. CDR3 length equals 14 residues. CDR1 is SQVTM and CDR2 is ANQGSEA in the germline V gene. Germline trimming cut 6 bases from V and 6 bases from J; bases unmatched to any gene: 7. CDR3 coding DNA: TGCAGCGTCTTGAAGACAGGGGGCGATGAAAAACTGTTTTTT. Its translation: CSVLKTGGDEKLFF.